This TCR beta chain originates from a study of cytotoxic CD8 clonotypes in ibrutinib-treated CLL (dated by TCRdb to the early 2020s). For the study in its entirety: The cohort was composed of 11 relapsed/refractory and fewer than 16 treatment-naive patients; IGHV unmutated status was identified in some 17 patients. Of the 90 or so participants in the trial, about two dozen had longitudinal samples available. Every remission and progressive disease sample was obtained while ibrutinib was still being received by the patients. Partial responses were observed in roughly 24 patients and complete responses in 2; after a median follow-up of roughly 62 months, remission was maintained in 14 patients and progression was observed in approximately 12. Cryopreserved peripheral blood mononuclear cells were obtained prior to treatment, at the time of response, and at either disease progression or sustained remission. Response samples were taken after a median of 12 months on treatment, ranging from roughly 6 to 36 months. An average of about 260,000 productive templates and 80,000 to 95,000 productive rearrangements was obtained per sample.

A MiSeq instrument was used for deep resolution sequencing, which targeted depths ranging from 1 in 1 million up to 1 in 200,000 T cells, with coverage averaging 10x for each clonotype. TCR beta libraries were generated with the immunoSEQ hsTCRB Kit. From the authors' description of their analysis: ImmunoSEQ Data Assistant and ImmunoSEQ Analyzer were used for data analysis, and V, D and J genes were assigned according to IMGT definitions. Clonality, with values ranging from 0 to 1, was calculated as one minus the normalized Shannon entropy of productive rearrangement frequencies. Only overrepresented clonotypes making up at least 0.05% of the repertoire of each patient were included in the public clonotype analysis. About a dozen repertoires from age-matched healthy donors, obtained from immuneACCESS, served as clonality controls. The immuneACCESS repertoire file appears here via TCRdb, limited to in-frame rearrangements. These files lack a portion of the clones; in checked studies, under half of the deficit traces to unresolved V genes, and the cause of the others is not known. That table supplies the V and J calls and clone size; D and trimming were determined from the DNA. Recorded for this sample are some 350,000 clones; 67% of them occurred a single time. Of the sample, roughly 6.3% is held by the ten largest clones.

For TCR beta library preparation, roughly 2.2 micrograms of genomic DNA was extracted from cryopreserved PBMCs. High-throughput TCR beta sequencing was performed on longitudinal blood samples from CLL patients receiving ibrutinib monotherapy. The patients took part in an open-label, single-center phase 2 trial of ibrutinib monotherapy. There are 16 amino acids in the CDR3, from cysteine to phenylalanine inclusive. Just CDR3 DNA is preserved here, 48 bases in frame from base 1. After removal of 5 bases from V and 7 bases from J, the junction retains 11 bases not matched to a gene. CDR1 is given as MGHDK and CDR2 as SYGVNS, both from the germline V gene. What the work shows at the level of the full study, not this receptor alone: Public clonotypes were found to be uncommon and were observed to contract or remain stable during treatment; the increase in clonality was shown to reflect expansion of private clonotypes at ibrutinib response. Baseline clonality exceeded that of age-matched healthy donors and correlated strongly with circulating CD8+ T-cell counts. Clonality rose at ibrutinib response, remained stable during sustained remission, and dropped back toward baseline at progression. Sampling times were not matched between sustained-remission and progressing patients, and lymph node repertoires were not studied.

A remark on this clone: This clone's antigen is unknown. No much larger clone is present one base from it, and per-base qualities are unavailable.

This TCR came from a human donor with chronic lymphocytic leukemia. The chain is encoded by TRBV25-1 joined to TRBJ2-2; TRBD1 matches 9 bases in the middle. This specimen consisted of PBMCs, obtained after 36 months of ibrutinib treatment. The CDR3 in this case is CASSTPGQGKGGELFF. The sequence in DNA is TGTGCCAGCAGTACTCCGGGACAGGGAAAAGGCGGGGAGCTGTTTTTT.